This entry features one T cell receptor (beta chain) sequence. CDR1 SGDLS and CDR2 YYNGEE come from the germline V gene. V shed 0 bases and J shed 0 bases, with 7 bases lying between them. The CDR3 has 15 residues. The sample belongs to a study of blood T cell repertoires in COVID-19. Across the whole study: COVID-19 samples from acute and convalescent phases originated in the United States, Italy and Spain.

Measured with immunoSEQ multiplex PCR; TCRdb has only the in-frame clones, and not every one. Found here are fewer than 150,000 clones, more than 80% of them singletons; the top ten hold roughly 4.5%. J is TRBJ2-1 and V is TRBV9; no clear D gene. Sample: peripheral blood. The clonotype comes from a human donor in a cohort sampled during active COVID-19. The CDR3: CASSVDPSSYNEQFF. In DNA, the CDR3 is TGTGCCAGCAGCGTAGATCCATCCTCCTACAATGAGCAGTTCTTC.